The 15 T cell receptor beta chains listed next were all sequenced from one sample in a study of blood T cell repertoires in COVID-19. Measured with immunoSEQ multiplex PCR; TCRdb has only the in-frame clones, and not every one. The sample records around 250,000 clones, roughly 89% being singletons. Material: peripheral blood. These receptors came from a woman between 40 and 55 years old who had recovered from COVID-19.

V is TRBV11-2 and J is TRBJ1-5, with TRBD1 matching over 10 bases. The CDR3 consists of 15 residues. J lost 6 bases, V lost 5 bases, and 7 bases had no gene match. Germline assignment: CDR1 SGHAT and CDR2 FQNNGV. The DNA of the CDR3 is TGTGCCAGCAGCCCGGGACAGGGGAGACGTCAGCCCCAGCATTTT. It encodes CASSPGQGRRQPQHF. Full variable domain (missing parts from reference TRBV11-2 and TRBJ1-5): EAGVAQSPRYKIIEKRQSVAFWCNPISGHATLYWYQQILGQGPKLLIQFQNNGVVDDSQLPKDRFSAERLKGVDSTLKIQPAKLEDSAVYLCASSPGQGRRQPQHFGDGTRLSIL.

The V and J genes are TRBV10-3 and TRBJ2-5, with 7 bases fitting TRBD2. Unmatched junction bases numbered 2, after V lost 2 bases and J lost 5 bases. CDR1 ENHRY and CDR2 SYGVKD come from the germline V gene. The CDR3 has 13 amino acids. In DNA, the CDR3 is TGTGCCATCAGTGAGGTGGGAGGGGAGACCCAGTACTTC. Translating gives CAISEVGGETQYF.

The gene calls are TRBV18 and TRBJ1-1; possibly TRBD1 for D (6 bases). V was trimmed by 3 bases and J by 3 bases, leaving 14 bases between them. The CDR3 runs to 15 residues. Per the germline V gene, CDR1 is KGHSH and CDR2 is LQKENI. The CDR3 spells CASSPRAGADTEAFF. The CDR3, as DNA: TGTGCCAGCTCACCGAGAGCGGGGGCAGACACTGAAGCTTTCTTT.

The chain joins TRBV30 to TRBJ1-2; 9 nucleotides agree with TRBD1. The CDR3 totals 12 residues. Germline V gene lookup returns CDR1 GTSNPN and CDR2 SVGIG (reference sequence). After removal of 7 bases from V and 5 bases from J, the junction contained 5 bases not matched to a gene. CDR3 sequence: CASRDRVYGYTF. CDR3 bases: TGTGCCTCTAGGGACAGGGTGTATGGCTACACCTTC.

This chain connects TRBV11-2 to TRBJ2-4; possible D gene TRBD2, 5 bases. Germline CDR1 is SGHAT and CDR2 is FQNNGV. Trimming pared 3 bases from V and 8 bases from J, leaving 11 bases between. The length of the CDR3 is 13 residues. The CDR3 reads CASSLEVTDIQYF. The CDR3 nucleotides are TGTGCCAGCAGCTTGGAGGTTACGGACATTCAGTACTTC.

The chain links TRBV2 to TRBJ2-7; 10 nucleotides align to TRBD1. The CDR3 runs 13 residues. Germline V lookup: CDR1 SNHLY, CDR2 FYNNEI. V lost 7 bases to trimming and J lost 7 bases; unmatched junction nucleotides: 7. The CDR3 DNA follows: TGTGCCAGCACCCCGGGACAGGGGAGGGAGCAGTACTTC. Translating it yields CASTPGQGREQYF.

This clone was seen a handful of times. This chain uses TRBV15 with TRBJ2-1; 8 nucleotides align to TRBD2. CDR3 length equals 17 residues. Germline V lookup: CDR1 LNHNV, CDR2 YYDKDF (reference sequence). The J segment lost 5 bases and the V segment lost 1 base, leaving 10 bases of the junction unmatched. The CDR3 reads CATSRGPTSGGNNEQFF. CDR3 nucleotide sequence: TGTGCCACCAGCAGAGGACCTACTAGCGGAGGGAACAATGAGCAGTTCTTC.

This rearrangement joins TRBV2 to TRBJ2-2; 9 nucleotides agree with TRBD1. Per the germline V gene, CDR1 is SNHLY and CDR2 is FYNNEI. Losses at the gene ends were 6 bases for V and 9 bases for J; bases not matched to a gene: 5. The CDR3 has 13 residues. CDR3: CASRGTGLRELFF. The CDR3 DNA is TGTGCCAGCAGGGGGACAGGGTTAAGGGAGCTGTTTTTT.

V usage is TRBV6-5 and J usage is TRBJ1-1; no clear D. The CDR3 loop spans 14 amino acids. CDR1 and CDR2 from the germline V gene are MNHEY and SVGAGI. Trimming pared 7 bases from V and 3 bases from J, leaving 15 bases between. CDR3 amino acids: CASTDPRGYTEAFF. CDR3 nucleotide sequence: TGTGCCAGCACCGACCCCAGAGGATACACTGAAGCTTTCTTT.

The table lists this clone with a count of one. The chain carries TRBV9 and TRBJ2-5; a weak D match, TRBD2 (7 bases). The CDR3 runs to 18 residues. Trimming pared 9 bases from V and 2 bases from J, leaving 29 bases between. Germline V lookup: CDR1 SGDLS, CDR2 YYNGEE. As DNA, the CDR3 is TGTGCCAAATCCCAACCCGTTGGGGGCGGGGGACTTCAAGAGACCCAGTACTTC. This codes for CAKSQPVGGGGLQETQYF. Complete variable domain (other parts from reference TRBV9 and TRBJ2-5): DSGVTQTPKHLITATGQRVTLRCSPRSGDLSVYWYQQSLDQGLQFLIQYYNGEERAKGNILERFSAQQFPDLHSELNLSSLELGDSALYFCAKSQPVGGGGLQETQYFGPGTRLLVL.

The chain is built from TRBV7-3 and TRBJ2-1; 14 bases are shared with TRBD2. Germline CDR1 is SGHTA and CDR2 is FQGTGA. V lost 4 bases and J lost 9; bases outside the gene matches: 2. This CDR3 has 14 amino acids. In DNA, the CDR3 is TGTGCCAGCAGCTCCGGGACTAGCGGGAGTGAGCAGTTCTTC. The encoded protein is CASSSGTSGSEQFF. The variable domain in full, with the rest retrieved from reference TRBV7-3 and TRBJ2-1, is GAGVSQTPSNKVTEKGKYVELRCDPISGHTALYWYRQSLGQGPEFLIYFQGTGAADDSGLPNDRFFAVRPEGSVSTLKIQRTERGDSAVYLCASSSGTSGSEQFFGPGTRLTVL.

The rearrangement uses TRBV24-1 and TRBJ2-5; 9 bases fit TRBD2. The V and J ends lost 7 bases and 4 bases, in that order; junction bases with no gene match: 12. The CDR3 is 16 amino acids. Germline V CDR1 and CDR2: KGHDR, SFDVKD. The CDR3 sequence is CATSHASSGVGETQYF. As DNA, the CDR3 is TGTGCCACCAGCCATGCTTCTAGCGGGGTAGGAGAGACCCAGTACTTC.

The chain has TRBV18 and TRBJ2-1; 7 bases are shared with TRBD1. The trim removed 6 bases at V and 9 bases at J, leaving 5 bases unmatched. The CDR3 spans 12 residues. Germline assignment: CDR1 KGHSH and CDR2 LQKENI. The CDR3 loop reads CASSPSGGEQFF. Written as DNA, the CDR3 is TGTGCCAGCTCTCCGTCAGGGGGTGAGCAGTTCTTC.

In regard to this clone: Sequence at one end of the junction differs from germline and may be a read error. The V and J genes are TRBV9 and TRBJ2-2; 7 bases are shared with TRBD1. Germline values: CDR1 SGDLS, CDR2 YYNGEE. The CDR3 length is 17 residues. The CDR3 sequence: CASSVDLTTGNSGELFF. The CDR3 DNA is TGTGCCAGCAGCGTAGACCTCACGACAGGGAACAGCGGGGAGCTGTTTTTT.

The V gene is TRBV5-4, the J gene TRBJ2-3; D is uncertain. Germline CDR1 SGHNT, CDR2 YYREEE (reference sequence). The CDR3 is 12 amino acids. V was trimmed by 4 bases and J by 6 bases, leaving 9 bases between them. CDR3 sequence reads: CASSLLSDTQYF. In nucleotides, the CDR3 is TGTGCCAGCAGCCTCTTAAGCGATACGCAGTATTTT.